Below are 22 T cell receptor beta chains sequenced from a single sample in a study of early T cells in non-severe SARS-CoV-2 infection. MiXCR, applied by TCRdb to the 5' RACE reads, yields one record per CDR3 protein. The sample shows roughly 61,000 distinct CDR3 sequences, roughly 13% of them seen only once. The sequenced sample was whole blood, obtained at baseline. These receptors were collected from an adult who was a healthcare worker with PCR-confirmed SARS-CoV-2 infection or an uninfected control (not recorded which).

This clonotype appeared many times. The genes are TRBV7-3 and TRBJ2-2; 7 nucleotides match TRBD2. Germline trimming cut 0 bases from V and 4 bases from J; bases unmatched to any gene: 8. CDR3 length: 17 residues. In germline, CDR1 is SGHTA, CDR2 FQGTGA. CDR3: CASSLTPLAASTGELFF. The DNA for the CDR3 is TGTGCCAGCAGCTTAACCCCCCTAGCGGCCTCCACCGGGGAGCTGTTTTTT.

This clonotype was picked up a small number of times. The chain uses TRBV6-4 and TRBJ1-6; D call uncertain. The germline V gene encodes CDR1 MRHNA and CDR2 SNTAGT. The CDR3 is 13 amino acids. Trimming stripped 3 bases from V and 8 bases from J, with 8 bases between. CDR3: CASSERVDSPLHF. The CDR3 nucleotides read TGTGCCAGCAGTGAAAGGGTGGATTCACCCCTCCACTTT.

This clonotype was found a few times. The rearrangement joins TRBV6-4 to TRBJ1-2; the D gene is possibly TRBD1 (5 bases). The germline gives CDR1 MRHNA, CDR2 SNTAGT. V dropped 0 bases and J dropped 2 bases, with 10 bases sitting between them. CDR3 length: 15 residues. The CDR3 spells CASSDSSGGNYGYTF. DNA of the CDR3: TGTGCCAGCAGTGACTCGAGTGGGGGGAACTATGGCTACACCTTC.

The table lists this clonotype with many counts. The chain carries TRBV20-1 and TRBJ2-3, with TRBD2 matching over 13 bases. This CDR3 contains 16 residues. The V gene's germline CDR1 is DFQATT and CDR2 SNEGSKA (reference sequence). After removal of 5 bases from V and 5 bases from J, the junction contained 10 bases not matched to a gene. CDR3 residues: CSAPRLAGGDLDTQYF. The CDR3 DNA is TGCAGTGCTCCGCGACTAGCGGGGGGCGATTTAGATACGCAGTATTTT.

The chain combines TRBV24-1 with TRBJ1-2; no clear D. V was clipped by 3 bases and J by 2 bases, with 6 bases between them. CDR1 and CDR2 (germline): KGHDR, SFDVKD. The CDR3 length is 13 residues. CDR3 residues: CATSDETNYGYTF. Written as DNA, the CDR3 is TGTGCCACCAGTGATGAAACGAACTATGGCTACACCTTC.

The J gene is TRBJ1-1, the V gene TRBV29-1; 7 bases map to TRBD1. The CDR3 has 13 amino acids. V shed 8 bases, J shed 1 base, and the junction held 7 bases outside the gene matches. Per the germline V gene, CDR1 is SQVTM and CDR2 is ANQGSEA. In DNA form, the CDR3 reads TGCAGCATGGGGACAGACCCGAACACTGAAGCTTTCTTT. It encodes CSMGTDPNTEAFF.

The J gene is TRBJ2-5, the V gene TRBV11-2; 8 nucleotides align to TRBD2. From germline, CDR1 is SGHAT and CDR2 FQNNGV. V trimming: 0 bases; J trimming: 3 bases; junction bases outside the gene matches: 3. The CDR3 is 15 residues long. The CDR3 sequence: CASSLEGTRKETQYF. As DNA, the CDR3 is TGTGCCAGCAGCTTAGAGGGGACTAGAAAAGAGACCCAGTACTTC.

The rearrangement joins TRBV7-6 to TRBJ1-1; no clear D. This CDR3 has 14 residues. With 4 bases removed from V and 6 bases from J, the gap between germline ends came to 15 bases. From germline, CDR1 is SGHVS and CDR2 FNYEAQ. CDR3 nucleotide sequence: TGTGCCAGCAGCTCAGCTGGGGATTTATCTGAAGCTTTCTTT. Protein sequence: CASSSAGDLSEAFF.

The genes are TRBV2 and TRBJ2-7; 9 bases map to TRBD1. CDR1 and CDR2 from the germline V gene are SNHLY and FYNNEI. The CDR3 contains 15 residues. Trimming removed 6 bases from V and 6 bases from J; junction bases left unmatched: 12. CDR3 DNA: TGTGCCAGCAGACTAAATCCGGGACAGGGCGGCGAGCAGTACTTC. Its protein product is CASRLNPGQGGEQYF.

The chain has TRBV18 and TRBJ2-3; D unclear. Germline V gene lookup returns CDR1 KGHSH and CDR2 LQKENI. With 0 bases removed from V and 3 bases from J, the gap between germline ends came to 4 bases. The CDR3 runs to 13 residues. Here the CDR3 DNA reads TGTGCCAGCTCACCACCAGGTACAGATACGCAGTATTTT. It specifies CASSPPGTDTQYF.

This clonotype came up many times. The rearrangement links TRBV13 to TRBJ2-3; 7 bases fit TRBD1. Germline trimming cut 3 bases from V and 6 bases from J; bases unmatched to any gene: 6. Looked up from germline, CDR1 is PRHDT and CDR2 is FYEKMQ (reference sequence). The CDR3 sequence is 14 residues long. The CDR3 nucleotides are TGTGCCAGCAGCTTTACAGGGGTGGCGGATACGCAGTATTTT. Amino acids: CASSFTGVADTQYF.

This clonotype appeared a few times. The J gene is TRBJ1-1, the V gene TRBV7-2, with 8 positions matching TRBD1. Germline V gene sequence: CDR1 SGHTA, CDR2 FQGNSA. Unmatched junction bases numbered 10, after V lost 5 bases and J lost 5 bases. There are 15 residues in the CDR3. CDR3 nucleotides: TGTGCCAGCAGCATACGACAGGGGCCGGGAACTGAAGCTTTCTTT. Translation gives CASSIRQGPGTEAFF.

In this sample, this clonotype turned up a few times. The CDR3 DNA sequence: TGCGCCAGCAGCCCTGGGGGACAGGGGGTCTATGGCTACACCTTC. As protein: CASSPGGQGVYGYTF. The J gene is TRBJ1-2, the V gene TRBV4-1, with 11 bases matching TRBD1. With V trimmed by 4 bases and J by 4 bases, 5 bases remained unmatched. The CDR3 is made up of 15 amino acids. Germline-derived CDR1 and CDR2 are MGHRA and YSYEKL.

Ten or more counts support this clonotype. This chain links TRBV4-1 with TRBJ2-7; D is perhaps TRBD2 (6 bases). The CDR3 runs to 15 residues. Germline V lookup: CDR1 MGHRA, CDR2 YSYEKL. The V and J ends lost 1 base and 3 bases respectively, with 13 bases between them. CDR3 sequence reads: CASSQASGRIYEQYF. Here the CDR3 DNA reads TGCGCCAGCAGCCAAGCATCAGGGAGGATCTACGAGCAGTACTTC.

This clonotype was seen a handful of times. The chain joins TRBV11-2 to TRBJ2-7; unclear D gene. Deletions cut 0 bases from V and 1 base from J, with 4 bases between. The V gene's germline CDR1 is SGHAT and CDR2 FQNNGV. The CDR3 loop spans 13 amino acids. This CDR3 reads CASSLEVSYEQYF. The DNA for the CDR3 is TGTGCCAGCAGCTTAGAAGTGTCCTACGAGCAGTACTTC.

This clonotype was counted at least ten times. The CDR3: CASSQDGADTDTQYF. The CDR3 nucleotides are TGCGCCAGCAGCCAAGATGGCGCCGACACAGATACGCAGTATTTT. The chain employs TRBV4-1 and TRBJ2-3; D remains ambiguous. This CDR3 is 15 amino acids long. V lost 0 bases to trimming and J lost 2 bases, with 9 bases between them. Looked up from germline, CDR1 is MGHRA and CDR2 is YSYEKL.

This clonotype was observed a few times. This rearrangement joins TRBV12-3 or TRBV12-4 to TRBJ2-7; tentatively, D is TRBD2 (6 bases). Trimming cost V 2 bases and J 0 bases, with 8 bases left between them. The CDR3 runs to 14 residues. CDR3 coding DNA: TGTGCCAGCAGTTTAAGGCGGGGCTCCTACGAGCAGTACTTC. It specifies CASSLRRGSYEQYF.

The V call is TRBV29-1, the J call TRBJ1-3; 7 positions agree with TRBD1. Per the germline V gene, CDR1 is SQVTM and CDR2 is ANQGSEA. J was trimmed by 0 bases and V by 6 bases; bases with no gene match: 5. CDR3 length: 14 amino acids. The CDR3 nucleotides are TGCAGCGTGAGGGACAGACACTCTGGAAACACCATATATTTT. This sequence encodes CSVRDRHSGNTIYF.

A few counts support this clonotype. This rearrangement joins TRBV10-2 to TRBJ2-1; D perhaps matches TRBD2 (6 bases). Looked up from germline, CDR1 is WSHSY and CDR2 is SAAADI. Trimming removed 6 bases at V and 10 bases at J, with 16 bases between. The CDR3 has 13 amino acids. The CDR3 nucleotides read TGCGCCAGCAGGTTAGCGGCCGACTACGAGCAGTTCTTC. Protein: CASRLAADYEQFF.

This chain uses TRBV10-2 with TRBJ1-4, with D hard to call. This CDR3 has 16 amino acids. Trimming cost V 0 bases and J 6 bases, with 14 bases left between them. CDR1 and CDR2 from the germline V gene are WSHSY and SAAADI. CDR3 loop: CASSESLRLTYEKLFF. CDR3 nucleotide sequence: TGCGCCAGCAGTGAGTCGTTAAGGCTAACATATGAAAAACTGTTTTTT.

The V call is TRBV12-3 or TRBV12-4, the J call TRBJ1-6; D possibly corresponds to TRBD1 (5 bases). The V end lost 4 bases, the J end lost 7 bases, and 11 bases lay between the germline ends. The CDR3 extends over 14 amino acids. The CDR3 DNA is TGTGCCAGCAGTTCCCCGGGACTCAATTCACCCCTCCACTTT. Its protein is CASSSPGLNSPLHF.

Only a few counts were recorded for this clonotype. This chain uses TRBV2 with TRBJ1-1; D uncertain. The V gene's germline CDR1 is SNHLY and CDR2 FYNNEI. The CDR3 is 17 amino acids. The V end lost 0 bases, the J end lost 0 bases, and 14 bases lay between the germline ends. The CDR3 nucleotides are TGTGCCAGCAGTGAAGCCGGGTGGCAGATTATGAACACTGAAGCTTTCTTT. Its protein product is CASSEAGWQIMNTEAFF.